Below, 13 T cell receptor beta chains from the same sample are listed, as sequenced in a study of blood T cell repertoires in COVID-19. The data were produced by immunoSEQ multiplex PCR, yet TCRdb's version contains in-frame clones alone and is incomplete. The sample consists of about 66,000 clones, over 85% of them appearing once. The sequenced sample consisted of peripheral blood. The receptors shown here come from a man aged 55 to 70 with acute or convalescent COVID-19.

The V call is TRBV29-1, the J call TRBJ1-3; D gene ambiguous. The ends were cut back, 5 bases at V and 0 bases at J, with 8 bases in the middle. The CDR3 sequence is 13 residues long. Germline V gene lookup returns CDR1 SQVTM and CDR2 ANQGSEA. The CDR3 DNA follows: TGCAGCGTTAAAATGAGCTCTGGAAACACCATATATTTT. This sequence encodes CSVKMSSGNTIYF.

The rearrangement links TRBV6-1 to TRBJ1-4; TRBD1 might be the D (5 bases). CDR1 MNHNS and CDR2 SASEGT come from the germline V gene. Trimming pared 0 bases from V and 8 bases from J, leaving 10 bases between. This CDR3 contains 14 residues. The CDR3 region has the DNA TGTGCCAGCAGTGAAGCGCGGGGCAGCGAAAAACTGTTTTTT. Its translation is CASSEARGSEKLFF.

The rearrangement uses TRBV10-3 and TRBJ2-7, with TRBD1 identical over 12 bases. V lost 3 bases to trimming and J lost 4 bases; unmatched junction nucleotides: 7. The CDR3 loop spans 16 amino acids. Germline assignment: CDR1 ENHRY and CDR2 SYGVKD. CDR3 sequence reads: CAISEPGQGAPYEQYF. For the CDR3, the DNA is TGTGCCATCAGTGAACCGGGACAGGGGGCCCCTTACGAGCAGTACTTC.

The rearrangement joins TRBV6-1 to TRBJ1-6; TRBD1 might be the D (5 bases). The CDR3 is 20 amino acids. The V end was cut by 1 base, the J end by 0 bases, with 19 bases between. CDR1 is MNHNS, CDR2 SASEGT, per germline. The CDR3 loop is CASSEEGSRRDGSYNSPLHF. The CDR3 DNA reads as TGTGCCAGCAGTGAAGAGGGCTCCAGGAGGGACGGCTCCTATAATTCACCCCTCCACTTT.

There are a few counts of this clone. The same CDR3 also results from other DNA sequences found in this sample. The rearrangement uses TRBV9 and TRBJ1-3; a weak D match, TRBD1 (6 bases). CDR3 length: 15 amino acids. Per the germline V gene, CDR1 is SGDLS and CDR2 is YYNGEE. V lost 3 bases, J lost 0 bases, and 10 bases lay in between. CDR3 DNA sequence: TGTGCCAGCAGCGCCAGGGGAATCTCTGGAAACACCATATATTTT. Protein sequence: CASSARGISGNTIYF.

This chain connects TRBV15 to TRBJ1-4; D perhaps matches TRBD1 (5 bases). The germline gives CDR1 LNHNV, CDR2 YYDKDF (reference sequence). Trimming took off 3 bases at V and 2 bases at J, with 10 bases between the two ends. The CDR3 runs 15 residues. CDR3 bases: TGTGCCACCAGCAGGAGCAGGGTCACTAATGAAAAACTGTTTTTT. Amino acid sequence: CATSRSRVTNEKLFF.

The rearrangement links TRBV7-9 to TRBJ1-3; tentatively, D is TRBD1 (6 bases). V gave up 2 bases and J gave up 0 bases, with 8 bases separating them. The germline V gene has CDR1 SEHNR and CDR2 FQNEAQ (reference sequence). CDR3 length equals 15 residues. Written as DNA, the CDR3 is TGTGCCAGCAGCTTAAGGGACATCTCTGGAAACACCATATATTTT. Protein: CASSLRDISGNTIYF. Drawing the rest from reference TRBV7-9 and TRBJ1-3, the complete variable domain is DTGVSQNPRHKITKRGQNVTFRCDPISEHNRLYWYRQTLGQGPEFLTYFQNEAQLEKSRLLSDRFSAERPKGSFSTLEIQRTEQGDSAMYLCASSLRDISGNTIYFGEGSWLTVV.

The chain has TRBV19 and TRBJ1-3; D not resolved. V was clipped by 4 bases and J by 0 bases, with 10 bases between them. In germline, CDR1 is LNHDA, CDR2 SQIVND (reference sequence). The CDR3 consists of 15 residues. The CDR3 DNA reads TGTGCCAGTAGTAATCCCGGAGTCTCTGGAAACACCATATATTTT. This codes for CASSNPGVSGNTIYF.

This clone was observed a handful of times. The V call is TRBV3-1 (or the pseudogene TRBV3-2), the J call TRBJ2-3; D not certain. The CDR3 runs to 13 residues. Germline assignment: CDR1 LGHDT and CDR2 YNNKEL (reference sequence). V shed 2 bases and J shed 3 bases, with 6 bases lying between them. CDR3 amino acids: CASSQLLTDTQYF. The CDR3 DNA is TGTGCCAGCAGCCAACTGTTGACAGATACGCAGTATTTT.

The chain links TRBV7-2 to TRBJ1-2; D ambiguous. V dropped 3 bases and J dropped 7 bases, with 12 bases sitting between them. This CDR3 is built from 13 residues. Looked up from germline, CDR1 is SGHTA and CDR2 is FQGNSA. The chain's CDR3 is CASSFPGGIGYTF. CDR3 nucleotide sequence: TGTGCCAGCAGCTTCCCCGGCGGGATTGGCTACACCTTC.

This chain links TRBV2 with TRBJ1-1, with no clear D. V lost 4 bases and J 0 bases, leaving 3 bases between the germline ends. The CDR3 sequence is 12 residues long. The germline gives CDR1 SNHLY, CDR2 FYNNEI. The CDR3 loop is CASSVMNTEAFF. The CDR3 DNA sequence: TGTGCCAGCAGTGTTATGAACACTGAAGCTTTCTTT.

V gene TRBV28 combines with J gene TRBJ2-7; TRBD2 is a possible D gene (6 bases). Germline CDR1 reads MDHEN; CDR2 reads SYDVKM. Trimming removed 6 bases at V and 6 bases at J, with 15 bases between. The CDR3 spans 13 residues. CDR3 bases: TGTGCCAGCAGCCAAGCAGGAGGGCGCGAGCAGTACTTC. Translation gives CASSQAGGREQYF.

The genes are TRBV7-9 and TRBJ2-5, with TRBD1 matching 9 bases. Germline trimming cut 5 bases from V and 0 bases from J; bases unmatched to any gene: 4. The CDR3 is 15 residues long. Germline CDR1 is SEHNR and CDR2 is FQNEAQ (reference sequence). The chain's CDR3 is CASSPGTGYQETQYF. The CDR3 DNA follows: TGTGCCAGCAGCCCCGGGACAGGGTACCAAGAGACCCAGTACTTC.